The 6 T cell receptor beta chains listed next were all sequenced from one sample in a study of T cell responses to AZD1222 COVID-19 vaccine. The method was immunoSEQ multiplex PCR; TCRdb's version includes in-frame clones alone and lacks a portion of them. Of around 150,000 clones listed, around 88% were seen once; the top ten hold more than 3%. The material was peripheral blood, obtained on day 0 of MenACWY control vaccination. The receptor source for this set is an adult in good health.

The rearrangement joins TRBV4-3 to TRBJ1-4, with D possibly matching TRBD1 (5 bases). This CDR3 is built from 12 residues. Germline V gene lookup returns CDR1 LGHNA and CDR2 YSLEER. V gave up 2 bases and J gave up 8 bases, with 6 bases separating them. The CDR3 DNA follows: TGCGCCAGCAGCCAATGGGGGGAAAAACTGTTTTTT. As protein: CASSQWGEKLFF.

The chain couples TRBV18 to TRBJ2-1; 7 positions match TRBD1. With 3 bases clipped from V and 5 bases from J, the junction kept 4 bases outside the gene matches. This CDR3 is built from 14 residues. Per germline, CDR1 KGHSH and CDR2 LQKENI. The CDR3 protein is CASSPSQGDNEQFF. The CDR3 DNA is TGTGCCAGCTCACCGAGCCAGGGGGACAATGAGCAGTTCTTC.

In its sample, this clone was seen once. The CDR3 DNA reads TGTGCCAGCAGCTTGGATTATAATTCACCCCTCCACTTT. This codes for CASSLDYNSPLHF. The chain employs TRBV7-8 and TRBJ1-6; no clear D gene. V shed 3 bases and J shed 4 bases, with 4 bases lying between them. Germline V lookup: CDR1 SGHVS, CDR2 FQNEAQ. The CDR3 is 13 amino acids.

The chain is built from TRBV9 and TRBJ1-4, with D possibly TRBD1 on 6 matching bases. V lost 5 bases and J 7 bases, leaving 15 bases between the germline ends. Germline CDR1 reads SGDLS; CDR2 reads YYNGEE. The length of the CDR3 is 14 residues. CDR3 in amino acids: CASSPWKGGEKLFF. The CDR3 bases are TGTGCCAGCAGTCCATGGAAGGGGGGTGAAAAACTGTTTTTT. Full variable domain (missing parts from reference TRBV9 and TRBJ1-4): DSGVTQTPKHLITATGQRVTLRCSPRSGDLSVYWYQQSLDQGLQFLIQYYNGEERAKGNILERFSAQQFPDLHSELNLSSLELGDSALYFCASSPWKGGEKLFFGSGTQLSVL.

V usage is TRBV15 and J usage is TRBJ1-2; D gene unclear. Germline CDR1 LNHNV, CDR2 YYDKDF (reference sequence). The CDR3 is made up of 11 amino acids. The germline V and J ends were trimmed by 4 bases and 8 bases, with 8 bases remaining between them. In DNA form, the CDR3 reads TGTGCCACCAGCAACTCTGGAGGCTACACCTTC. Translated, it gives CATSNSGGYTF.

CDR3 sequence reads: CASSSGIGVGAAEQYF. The CDR3, as DNA: TGTGCCAGCAGTTCCGGCATCGGGGTAGGGGCCGCCGAGCAGTACTTC. The V and J genes are TRBV27 and TRBJ2-7; tentatively, D is TRBD1 or TRBD2 (5 bases each). There are 16 residues in the CDR3. Per germline, CDR1 MNHEY and CDR2 SMNVEV (reference sequence). The ends were cut back, 4 bases at V and 6 bases at J, with 22 bases in the middle.